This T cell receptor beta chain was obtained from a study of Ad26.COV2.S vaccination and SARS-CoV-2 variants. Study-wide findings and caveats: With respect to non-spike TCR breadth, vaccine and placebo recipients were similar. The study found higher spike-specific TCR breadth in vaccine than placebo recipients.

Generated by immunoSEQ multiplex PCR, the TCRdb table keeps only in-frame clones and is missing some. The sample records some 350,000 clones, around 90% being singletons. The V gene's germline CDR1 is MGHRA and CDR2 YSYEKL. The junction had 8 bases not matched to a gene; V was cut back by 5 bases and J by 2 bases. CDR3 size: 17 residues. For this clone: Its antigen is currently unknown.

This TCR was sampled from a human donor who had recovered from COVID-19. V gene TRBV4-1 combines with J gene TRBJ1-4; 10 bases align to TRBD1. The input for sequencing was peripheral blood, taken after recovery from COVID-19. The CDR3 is CASSRQGAGSTNEKLFF. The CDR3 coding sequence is TGCGCCAGCAGCAGACAGGGGGCGGGGAGCACTAATGAAAAACTGTTTTTT.